Shown below are 8 T cell receptor beta chains from a single sample sequenced in a study of T cell clonotyping in hematopoietic cell transplantation. Repertoires were generated with immunoSEQ multiplex PCR, while TCRdb's copy carries only in-frame clones and drops some. Here the sample spans 12,000 to 15,000 clones, less than 70% being singletons. Sequenced input: PBMCs. These receptors originate from a human donor who either received an allogeneic hematopoietic cell transplant for a myeloid malignancy or was a related donor (not recorded which). Some clones in this sample may be carry-over from other donors' samples.

J is TRBJ2-7 and V is TRBV30; no reliable D call. CDR1 GTSNPN and CDR2 SVGIG come from the germline V gene (reference sequence). This CDR3 region has 12 residues. Trimming removed 5 bases from V and 6 bases from J, with 14 bases in between. The CDR3 nucleotides read TGTGCCTGGTTGGTACAGCTCGGCGAGCAGTACTTC. Translated, it gives CAWLVQLGEQYF.

J is TRBJ2-7 and V is TRBV2; TRBD2 matches 8 bases. The CDR3 is 14 residues long. In germline, CDR1 is SNHLY, CDR2 FYNNEI. V was pared by 3 bases and J by 6 bases, with 7 bases of the junction left unmatched. The CDR3 spells CASSDRGGRGEQYF. The CDR3 coding sequence is TGTGCCAGCAGTGATCGGGGGGGCCGGGGCGAGCAGTACTTC.

The genes are TRBV29-1 and TRBJ1-1, with D perhaps matching TRBD1 (5 bases). The V gene's germline CDR1 is SQVTM and CDR2 ANQGSEA. The CDR3 consists of 12 residues. Trimming pared 7 bases from V and 5 bases from J, leaving 14 bases between. The CDR3 region is CSGKQVNTEAFF. The CDR3 nucleotides read TGCAGCGGTAAACAGGTAAATACTGAAGCTTTCTTT.

This chain uses TRBV30 with TRBJ1-6; TRBD1 matches 9 bases. This CDR3 has 13 amino acids. With V trimmed by 2 bases and J by 14 bases, 7 bases remained unmatched. The V gene's germline CDR1 is GTSNPN and CDR2 SVGIG (reference sequence). The CDR3 DNA reads TGTGCCTGGAGTACAAAACAGGGGGCCACCCTCCACTTT. It codes for CAWSTKQGATLHF.

The J gene is TRBJ1-5, the V gene TRBV5-6; the D gene is possibly TRBD1 (5 bases). With 1 base removed from V and 8 bases from J, the gap between germline ends came to 10 bases. This CDR3 is 13 amino acids long. Germline-derived CDR1 and CDR2 are SGHDT and YYEEEE. The CDR3 loop is CASSLRGVEPQHF. The CDR3 DNA sequence: TGTGCCAGCAGCTTGAGGGGTGTCGAGCCCCAGCATTTT.

The J gene is TRBJ1-1, the V gene TRBV27; 9 bases agree with TRBD1. In germline, CDR1 is MNHEY, CDR2 SMNVEV (reference sequence). V dropped 6 bases and J dropped 7; count of bases not matched to a gene: 3. The CDR3 is made up of 12 amino acids. The CDR3 coding sequence is TGTGCCAGCAGCCGACAGGGGGGTGAAGCTTTCTTT. Translated, it gives CASSRQGGEAFF.

This chain links TRBV28 with TRBJ2-5; TRBD1 agrees at 7 bases. The germline V gene encodes CDR1 MDHEN and CDR2 SYDVKM. The CDR3 is 14 residues long. V trimming: 6 bases; J trimming: 10 bases; junction bases outside the gene matches: 14. The chain's CDR3 is CASSPRQGRSGQYF. The CDR3, as DNA: TGTGCCAGCAGCCCCCGACAGGGCCGGAGTGGCCAGTACTTC.

The rearrangement uses TRBV2 and TRBJ1-4; D gene ambiguous. V was clipped by 3 bases and J by 7 bases, with 12 bases between them. Germline CDR1 is SNHLY and CDR2 is FYNNEI. This CDR3 contains 14 residues. The CDR3 here is CASSDLVYGEKLFF. The CDR3 coding sequence is TGTGCCAGCAGTGACTTGGTATACGGTGAAAAACTGTTTTTT.